Given below is one TCR beta chain in context. What it binds is not known. The sample comes from a study of cytomegalovirus exposure and HLA in healthy donors. Study background: Findings of an earlier analysis included under 140 million unique TCR beta sequences from around 180 million T cells. The study, taken as a whole, reports: While the bulk of TCR sequences proved rare, some public TCRs turned up in many donors.

The CDR3 totals 11 residues. V was pared by 4 bases and J by 16 bases, with 17 bases between. CDR1 SQVTM and CDR2 ANQGSEA come from the germline V gene. Though probably carrying unrecorded immune exposures, donors were nominally healthy at sampling. The PCR had 60 Vbeta and 13 Jbeta primers. TCRdb keeps only in-frame clones here, not all; method: immunoSEQ multiplex PCR. The sample yields about 54,000 clones, more than 75% seen once. Material: PBMCs. The source is a female donor in good health and CMV-seronegative. V gene TRBV29-1 combines with J gene TRBJ1-3; D is uncertain. The CDR3 DNA is TGCAGCGTTGTAAACCCGGAGGGTGGCTATTTT. Residues: CSVVNPEGGYF. The full variable domain, its missing parts supplied by reference TRBV29-1 and TRBJ1-3, is SAVISQKPSRDICQRGTSLTIQCQVDSQVTMMFWYRQQPGQSLTLIATANQGSEATYESGFVIDKFPISRPNLTFSTLTVSNMSPEDSSIYLCSVVNPEGGYFGEGSWLTVV.